What follows are 29 T cell receptor beta chains derived from one specimen sequenced in a study of shared clonotypes between healthy human individuals. Only in-frame clones appear in the TCRdb table, and some are missing; sequencing was by immunoSEQ multiplex PCR. The table has approximately 600,000 clones, roughly 96% seen once. Naive CD8 cells lacked CD45RO and underwent positive selection for CCR7, leaving out terminally differentiated effector memory CD45RA+ cells. The sequencing input was naive CD8+ T cells sorted from blood. The receptors were gathered from a woman in her 30s in good health.

This clone has just one count. The CDR3 is CASSFHPPFGEGNNEQFF. The CDR3 coding sequence is TGTGCCAGCAGTTTCCACCCCCCTTTCGGGGAGGGAAACAATGAGCAGTTCTTC. V and J are TRBV27 and TRBJ2-1; 7 nucleotides agree with TRBD2. Germline loops: CDR1 MNHEY, CDR2 SMNVEV (reference sequence). The CDR3 extends over 18 amino acids. V shed 3 bases, J shed 5 bases, and the junction held 16 bases outside the gene matches.

The chain has TRBV4-1 and TRBJ2-7; unclear D gene. This CDR3 comprises 16 residues. The V gene lost 3 bases and the J gene lost 2 bases, with 17 bases spanning the gap. CDR1 and CDR2 (germline): MGHRA, YSYEKL. The chain's CDR3 is CASSHPSTSSTYEQYF. The CDR3 DNA reads as TGCGCCAGCAGCCATCCGTCCACTTCTTCAACCTACGAGCAGTACTTC.

The CDR3 reads CASSLAPGASYEQYF. CDR3 bases: TGTGCCAGCAGCTTAGCGCCGGGAGCCAGCTACGAGCAGTACTTC. V usage is TRBV7-8 and J usage is TRBJ2-7; D perhaps matches TRBD2 (6 bases). The CDR3 spans 15 residues. Trimming left V 0 bases short and J 3 bases short, with 12 bases between. CDR1 is SGHVS, CDR2 FQNEAQ, per germline.

This chain joins TRBV6-5 and TRBJ2-7; the D gene is possibly TRBD2 (7 bases). V lost 2 bases to trimming and J lost 4 bases, with 12 bases between them. CDR1 MNHEY and CDR2 SVGAGI come from the germline V gene. The CDR3 has 14 residues. DNA for the CDR3: TGTGCCAGCAGTTACGGGGGGGCGTTTTACGAGCAGTACTTC. Translating gives CASSYGGAFYEQYF.

The V and J genes are TRBV6-5 and TRBJ1-1; D ambiguous. Per the germline V gene, CDR1 is MNHEY and CDR2 is SVGAGI. The CDR3 runs to 11 residues. The germline V and J ends were trimmed by 8 bases and 1 base, with 5 bases remaining between them. CDR3 nucleotides: TGTGCCAGCTGCCAGAACACTGAAGCTTTCTTT. The encoded protein is CASCQNTEAFF.

This clone was observed once. The chain joins TRBV13 to TRBJ2-7, with D possibly being TRBD2 (5 bases). Germline values: CDR1 PRHDT, CDR2 FYEKMQ (reference sequence). The CDR3 loop spans 14 amino acids. V lost 5 bases and J lost 2, with 13 bases in between. CDR3 DNA: TGTGCCAGCAGCCCCAGGAAGGGAGCCTACGAGCAGTACTTC. As protein: CASSPRKGAYEQYF.

The gene calls are TRBV7-6 and TRBJ2-7; 7 bases align to TRBD1. The ends lost 0 bases at V and 2 bases at J; junction bases unmatched: 4. Germline V CDR1 and CDR2: SGHVS, FNYEAQ. The CDR3 contains 15 residues. The CDR3 bases are TGTGCCAGCAGCTTAGCGCTGGGACAGACCTACGAGCAGTACTTC. This codes for CASSLALGQTYEQYF.

The V and J genes are TRBV4-1 and TRBJ1-2, with D uncertain. Germline V gene lookup returns CDR1 MGHRA and CDR2 YSYEKL. With 1 base removed from V and 0 bases from J, the gap between germline ends came to 9 bases. This CDR3 spans 15 amino acids. CDR3 DNA: TGCGCCAGCAGCCAAGCACAGTTAGCTAACTATGGCTACACCTTC. Protein: CASSQAQLANYGYTF.

The J gene is TRBJ2-3, the V gene TRBV27; maybe TRBD1 (5 bases). Germline V gene data show CDR1 as MNHEY and CDR2 as SMNVEV (reference sequence). The ends were cut back, 2 bases at V and 1 base at J, with 13 bases in the middle. This CDR3 is 16 amino acids long. CDR3 in amino acids: CASSLTQGLGTDTQYF. The CDR3 coding sequence is TGTGCCAGCAGTTTAACCCAGGGCCTCGGCACAGATACGCAGTATTTT.

To note about this clone: Other DNA sequences of this sample code for an identical CDR3. The V call is TRBV7-2, the J call TRBJ2-1; D not certain. The CDR3 is made up of 11 amino acids. V lost 5 bases, J lost 3 bases, and 2 bases lay in between. Germline-derived CDR1 and CDR2 are SGHTA and FQGNSA. As DNA, the CDR3 is TGTGCCAGCAGCGACTACAATGAGCAGTTCTTC. Translating it yields CASSDYNEQFF.

The chain couples TRBV13 to TRBJ2-7; D unclear. V was pared by 4 bases and J by 3 bases, with 13 bases between. The CDR3 contains 14 residues. Germline CDR1 reads PRHDT; CDR2 reads FYEKMQ (reference sequence). The CDR3 is CASSSPSDIYEQYF. The CDR3 DNA is TGTGCCAGCAGCTCGCCGAGCGACATCTACGAGCAGTACTTC.

The chain links TRBV29-1 to TRBJ1-1, with 7 bases matching TRBD1. Germline CDR1 is SQVTM and CDR2 is ANQGSEA. This CDR3 spans 12 amino acids. V lost 5 bases, J lost 5 bases, and 5 bases stayed unmatched. DNA of the CDR3: TGCAGCGTTTCCAGGGGGGGTACTGAAGCTTTCTTT. Protein product: CSVSRGGTEAFF.

The chain is built from TRBV7-9 and TRBJ1-2; D is unresolved. Germline CDR1 SEHNR, CDR2 FQNEAQ (reference sequence). This CDR3 is 13 amino acids long. Trimming took off 5 bases at V and 5 bases at J, with 12 bases between the two ends. CDR3 sequence: CASSSGRGYGYTF. The CDR3 coding sequence is TGTGCCAGCAGCAGCGGACGGGGATATGGCTACACCTTC. The variable domain in full, completed from reference TRBV7-9 and TRBJ1-2, reads DTGVSQNPRHKITKRGQNVTFRCDPISEHNRLYWYRQTLGQGPEFLTYFQNEAQLEKSRLLSDRFSAERPKGSFSTLEIQRTEQGDSAMYLCASSSGRGYGYTFGSGTRLTVV.

This clone was counted once. Other DNA sequences within the sample encode an identical CDR3. The V call is TRBV27, the J call TRBJ1-5; D is unresolved. CDR1 is MNHEY, CDR2 SMNVEV, per germline (reference sequence). The V gene lost 0 bases and the J gene lost 6 bases, with 6 bases spanning the gap. CDR3 length equals 13 residues. The CDR3 nucleotides read TGTGCCAGCAGTTTATCAGGAGCTCAGCCCCAGCATTTT. Translated, it gives CASSLSGAQPQHF.

This chain connects TRBV30 to TRBJ2-5; no reliable D call. V was trimmed by 2 bases and J by 2 bases, leaving 9 bases between them. The CDR3 runs to 13 residues. Germline V CDR1 and CDR2: GTSNPN, SVGIG (reference sequence). The DNA of the CDR3 is TGTGCCTGGAGTTTCCAACGGCAAGAGACCCAGTACTTC. Translated: CAWSFQRQETQYF.

The chain joins TRBV6-1 to TRBJ2-7; TRBD2 agrees at 7 bases. The CDR3 runs 14 residues. The germline gives CDR1 MNHNS, CDR2 SASEGT. V lost 1 base and J lost 2; bases outside the gene matches: 2. The CDR3 nucleotides are TGTGCCAGCAGTGAAGGGGGACTAACCTACGAGCAGTACTTC. It is translated as CASSEGGLTYEQYF.

This chain connects TRBV29-1 to TRBJ2-7, with D possibly TRBD1 on 5 matching bases. V lost 4 bases and J lost 5, with 15 bases in between. The V gene's germline CDR1 is SQVTM and CDR2 ANQGSEA. The CDR3 spans 13 residues. The CDR3 loop reads CSVVLPDTNEQYF. The CDR3 DNA is TGCAGCGTTGTACTTCCGGACACCAACGAGCAGTACTTC.

The chain has TRBV4-1 and TRBJ2-1; D perhaps matches TRBD2 (6 bases). The germline V gene encodes CDR1 MGHRA and CDR2 YSYEKL. The CDR3 is 16 residues long. V was pared by 4 bases and J by 0 bases, with 13 bases between. CDR3 nucleotide sequence: TGCGCCAGCAGCCTACAAGTCGGGAGCTCCTACAATGAGCAGTTCTTC. It is translated as CASSLQVGSSYNEQFF.

Worth noting for this clone: The same CDR3 can be traced to other DNA sequences in this sample. The chain has TRBV27 and TRBJ2-7, with TRBD2 matching 8 bases. CDR3 length: 14 amino acids. Germline V gene sequence: CDR1 MNHEY, CDR2 SMNVEV (reference sequence). V shed 6 bases and J 0 bases; nucleotides not matched to a gene: 4. The CDR3 DNA sequence: TGTGCCAGCAGCCTAGCGGGCAGCTCCTACGAGCAGTACTTC. Residues: CASSLAGSSYEQYF.

This chain joins TRBV15 and TRBJ2-3; 14 positions agree with TRBD2. Germline V gene lookup returns CDR1 LNHNV and CDR2 YYDKDF (reference sequence). Losses at the gene ends were 9 bases for V and 4 bases for J; bases not matched to a gene: 27. The CDR3 has 22 amino acids. In DNA form, the CDR3 reads TGTGCCACTACCAAGACCCGTCCGGGACTAGCGGGAGAGGAGGGTCTCTCAGATACGCAGTATTTT. The encoded protein is CATTKTRPGLAGEEGLSDTQYF.

The rearrangement joins TRBV4-1 to TRBJ2-1; either TRBD1 or TRBD2 may fit D (5 bases each). This CDR3 has 14 amino acids. Trimming pared 2 bases from V and 6 bases from J, leaving 11 bases between. CDR1 is MGHRA, CDR2 YSYEKL, per germline. This CDR3 is CASSQRTGPNEQFF. Written as DNA, the CDR3 is TGCGCCAGCAGCCAAAGAACGGGACCCAATGAGCAGTTCTTC.

The chain recombines TRBV5-5 with TRBJ2-7; D ambiguous. This CDR3 has 13 amino acids. V gave up 7 bases and J gave up 3 bases, with 14 bases separating them. Germline V CDR1 and CDR2: SGHKS, YYEKEE (reference sequence). DNA of the CDR3: TGTGCCAGCCAAGTCCCATTAAGCTACGAGCAGTACTTC. Encoded protein: CASQVPLSYEQYF.

CDR3 in DNA: TGTGCCAGCAGTCGCACAGGCTCTGGGGCCAACGTCCTGACTTTC. Translated, it gives CASSRTGSGANVLTF. The rearrangement uses TRBV13 and TRBJ2-6, with D possibly matching TRBD1 (5 bases). The germline gives CDR1 PRHDT, CDR2 FYEKMQ (reference sequence). The CDR3 has 15 residues. V was trimmed by 6 bases and J by 0 bases, leaving 9 bases between them.

This chain connects TRBV27 to TRBJ1-5; no clear D gene. The CDR3 runs to 11 residues. Germline V gene sequence: CDR1 MNHEY, CDR2 SMNVEV (reference sequence). V dropped 1 base and J dropped 15 bases, with 10 bases sitting between them. CDR3 DNA: TGTGCCAGCAGTTTATATCGGGAAGGGCATTTT. Protein product: CASSLYREGHF.

The chain uses TRBV6-1 and TRBJ2-7; TRBD2 matches at 7 bases. CDR3 length: 16 amino acids. V dropped 1 base and J dropped 0; count of bases not matched to a gene: 6. From germline, CDR1 is MNHNS and CDR2 SASEGT. Written as DNA, the CDR3 is TGTGCCAGCAGTGAAGAAGGTCTAGCGGCCTCCTACGAGCAGTACTTC. Protein product: CASSEEGLAASYEQYF.

Regarding this clone: Within the sample, other DNA sequences also encode this same CDR3. This chain joins TRBV10-1 and TRBJ1-1; maybe TRBD1 (6 bases). The CDR3 is 13 amino acids. Germline V gene sequence: CDR1 WNHNN, CDR2 SYGVQD (reference sequence). Trimming took 0 bases from V and 5 from J, leaving 7 bases between them. CDR3 coding DNA: TGCGCCAGCAGTGAGTCAGGGGGAACTGAAGCTTTCTTT. The encoded protein is CASSESGGTEAFF.

V is TRBV19 and J is TRBJ2-2, with TRBD2 as a possible D gene (6 bases). V was shortened by 1 base and J by 4 bases, with 19 bases between the two germline ends. This CDR3 is built from 18 residues. Germline V CDR1 and CDR2: LNHDA, SQIVND (reference sequence). CDR3: CASSIVVFGLALTGELFF. In DNA, the CDR3 is TGTGCCAGTAGTATAGTGGTGTTCGGCCTAGCGCTCACCGGGGAGCTGTTTTTT.

This chain uses TRBV27 with TRBJ2-1; the match to TRBD2 covers 10 bases. Looked up from germline, CDR1 is MNHEY and CDR2 is SMNVEV (reference sequence). The CDR3 length is 13 residues. The V gene end was trimmed by 5 bases and the J gene end by 8 bases; junction bases not matched to a gene: 3. In DNA, the CDR3 is TGTGCCAGCAGTCTCGGGACTAGCGATGAGCAGTTCTTC. It encodes CASSLGTSDEQFF.

The chain has TRBV10-3 and TRBJ2-7, with D possibly matching TRBD1 (6 bases). Trimming removed 3 bases from V and 4 bases from J, with 13 bases in between. The germline gives CDR1 ENHRY, CDR2 SYGVKD. This CDR3 has 14 residues. The CDR3 DNA is TGTGCCATCAGTGAATGGCAGGGGACATACGAGCAGTACTTC. Translation: CAISEWQGTYEQYF.